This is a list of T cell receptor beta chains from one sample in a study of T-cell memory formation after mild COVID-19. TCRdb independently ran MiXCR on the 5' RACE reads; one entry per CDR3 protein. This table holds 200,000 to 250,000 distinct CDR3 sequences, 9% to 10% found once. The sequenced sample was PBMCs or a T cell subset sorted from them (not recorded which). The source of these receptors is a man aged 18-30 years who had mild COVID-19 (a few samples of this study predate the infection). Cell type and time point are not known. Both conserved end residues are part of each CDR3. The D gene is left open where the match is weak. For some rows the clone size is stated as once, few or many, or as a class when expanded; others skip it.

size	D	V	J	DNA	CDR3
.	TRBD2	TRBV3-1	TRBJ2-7	TGTGCCAGCAGCCGAACCCGGGGGGTACAAGAGCAGTACTTC	CASSRTRGVQEQYF
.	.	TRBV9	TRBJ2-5	TGTGCCAGCAGCCTGACCCCCGGACAAGAGACCCAGTACTTC	CASSLTPGQETQYF
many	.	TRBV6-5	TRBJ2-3	TGTGCCAGCAGTTCGACAGGGACTAGCACAGATACGCAGTATTTT	CASSSTGTSTDTQYF
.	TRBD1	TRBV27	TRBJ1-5	TGTGCCACCAGGGGGAAATACAATCAGCCCCAGCATTTT	CATRGKYNQPQHF
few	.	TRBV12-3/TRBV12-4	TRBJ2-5	TGTGCCAGCAGTTTAAGGCCAGCGTCCCAGTACTTC	CASSLRPASQYF
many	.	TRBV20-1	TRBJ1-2	TGCAGTGCTAGAGGTGGGCGAGTAGACGGCTACACCTTC	CSARGGRVDGYTF
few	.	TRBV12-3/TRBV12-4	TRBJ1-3	TGTGCCAGCAGTCCTCAAGGGACAGGAAACACCATATATTTT	CASSPQGTGNTIYF
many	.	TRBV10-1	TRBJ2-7	TGCGCCAGCAGTGCCCTCGGCCCCTACGAGCAGTACTTC	CASSALGPYEQYF
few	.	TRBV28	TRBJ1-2	TGTGCCAGCAAAGGCCCAACCCAAGCTAACTATGGCTACACCTTC	CASKGPTQANYGYTF
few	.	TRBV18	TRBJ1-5	TGTGCCAGCTCACCACTCTGGGGGCGGGACCAGCCCCAGCATTTT	CASSPLWGRDQPQHF
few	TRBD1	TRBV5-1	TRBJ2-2	TGCGCCAGCAGCTTACGACAGGGGGCGCTCACCGGGGAGCTGTTTTTT	CASSLRQGALTGELFF
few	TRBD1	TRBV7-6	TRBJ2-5	TGTGCCAGCAGCTTCGGACAGGTTAAACTCCAAGAGACCCAGTACTTC	CASSFGQVKLQETQYF
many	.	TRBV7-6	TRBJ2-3	TGTGCCAGCGCTATAAGCGCAGATACGCAGTATTTT	CASAISADTQYF
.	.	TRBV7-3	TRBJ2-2	TGTGCCAGCAGCTTACCTACTCACACCGGGGAGCTGTTTTTT	CASSLPTHTGELFF
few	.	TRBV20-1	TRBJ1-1	TGCAGTGCCCGGACAGTCATGAACACTGAAGCTTTCTTT	CSARTVMNTEAFF
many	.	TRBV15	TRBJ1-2	TGTGCCACCAGCAGATCCTTAATCCAGGGAGAGGGTAGCGTTAACTATGGCTACACCTTC	CATSRSLIQGEGSVNYGYTF
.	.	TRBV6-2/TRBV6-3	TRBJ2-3	TGTGCCAGCAGTTACGGCGGCTACACAGATACGCAGTATTTT	CASSYGGYTDTQYF
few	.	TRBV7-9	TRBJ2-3	TGTGCCAGCAGCTCCGACCGGGGCGCAGATACGCAGTATTTT	CASSSDRGADTQYF
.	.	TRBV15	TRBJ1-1	TGTGCCACCAGCAGAGTCCCCTCCAGGGAAGCTTTCTTT	CATSRVPSREAFF
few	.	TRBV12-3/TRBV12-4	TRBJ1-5	TGTGCCAGCACCCGATCGGGGTATAGCAATCAGCCCCAGCATTTT	CASTRSGYSNQPQHF
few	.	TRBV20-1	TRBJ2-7	TGCAGTGCAGGCGGGGTCAAGCCCGAGCAGTACTTC	CSAGGVKPEQYF
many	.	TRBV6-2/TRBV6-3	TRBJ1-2	TGTGCCAGCAGTTCGGGGGCCATCTATGGCTACACCTTC	CASSSGAIYGYTF
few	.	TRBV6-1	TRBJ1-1	TGTGCCAGCAGTGAAGACGGACAGAGGTTGGCTTTCTTT	CASSEDGQRLAFF
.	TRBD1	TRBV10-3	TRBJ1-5	TGTGCCATCAGCCATGACAGGGCAGAGCAGCCCCAGCATTTT	CAISHDRAEQPQHF
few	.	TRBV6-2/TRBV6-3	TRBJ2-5	TGTGCCGGTCGAGGGGGGAACGGGAAGACCCAGTACTTC	CAGRGGNGKTQYF
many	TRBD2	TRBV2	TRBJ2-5	TGTGCCAGGCGGGGGGACGAAGAGACCCAGTACTTC	CARRGDEETQYF
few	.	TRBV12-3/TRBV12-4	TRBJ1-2	TGTGCCAGCTGGAGACTTTCTAGCTATGGCTACACCTTC	CASWRLSSYGYTF
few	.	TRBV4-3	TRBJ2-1	TGCGCCAGCAGCCAGGGCGGGGAGGGGGTTGGGGAGCAGTTCTTC	CASSQGGEGVGEQFF
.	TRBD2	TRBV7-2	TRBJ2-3	TGTGCCAGCAGCTTAGTCGGCGGGGGGGCTATCACAGATACGCAGTATTTT	CASSLVGGGAITDTQYF
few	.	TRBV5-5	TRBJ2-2	TGTGCCAGCAGCTTGGACAGGAGCAACACCGGGGAGCTGTTTTTT	CASSLDRSNTGELFF
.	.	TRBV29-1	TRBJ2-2	TGCAGCATCGCGGGGGCCTCTACCGGGGAGCTGTTTTTT	CSIAGASTGELFF
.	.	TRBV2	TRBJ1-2	TGTGCCAGCAGTGAAGAACGCTGGAGCTATGGCTACACCTTC	CASSEERWSYGYTF
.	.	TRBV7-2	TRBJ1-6	TGTGCCAGCAGCTCTCTCGGACACCCGGTCACCAATTCACCCCTCCACTTT	CASSSLGHPVTNSPLHF
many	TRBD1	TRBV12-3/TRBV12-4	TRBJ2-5	TGTGCCAGCAGGGACAGGGGGCAAGAGACCCAGTACTTC	CASRDRGQETQYF
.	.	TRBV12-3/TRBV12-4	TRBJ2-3	TGTGCCAGCAGTGAGGACGACTTCACAGATACGCAGTATTTT	CASSEDDFTDTQYF
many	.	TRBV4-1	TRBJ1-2	TGCGCCAGCAGCCGGACACTGGGGGTTGGCTACACCTTC	CASSRTLGVGYTF
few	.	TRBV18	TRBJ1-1	TGTGCCAGCTCACCAGTTGCCCCGGGAGGTGAAGCTTTCTTT	CASSPVAPGGEAFF
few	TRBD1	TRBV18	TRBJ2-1	TGTGCCAGCTCACCGGGGACAGGGAACTACAATGAGCAGTTCTTC	CASSPGTGNYNEQFF
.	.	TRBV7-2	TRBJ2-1	TGTGCCAGCAGCTTTTTGGGAGGAGAGCAGTTCTTC	CASSFLGGEQFF
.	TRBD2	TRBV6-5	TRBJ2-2	TGTGCCAGCCGCACTAGCGGGGGAGGGACCGGGGAGCTGTTTTTT	CASRTSGGGTGELFF
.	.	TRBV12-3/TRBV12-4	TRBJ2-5	TGTGCCAGCATACCTGAGGAAATAGCGGACCCTTTAGAGACCCAGTACTTC	CASIPEEIADPLETQYF
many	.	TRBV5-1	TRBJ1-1	TGCGCCAGCAGCTTGGGTGTTTGGGGGGTCACTGAAGCTTTCTTT	CASSLGVWGVTEAFF
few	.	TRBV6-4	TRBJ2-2	TGTGCCAGCAGTGAGCGGTCCTCGAACACCGGGGAGCTGTTTTTT	CASSERSSNTGELFF
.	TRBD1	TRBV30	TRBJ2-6	TGTGCCTGGTCCCGGGACAGGTCCTCCTCTGGGGCCAACGTCCTGACTTTC	CAWSRDRSSSGANVLTF
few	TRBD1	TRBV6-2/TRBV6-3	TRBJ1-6	TGTGCCAGCAGACAGGGGTCTGCATATGATTCACCCCTCCACTTT	CASRQGSAYDSPLHF
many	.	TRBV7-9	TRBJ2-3	TGTGCCAGCAGCTTTGGACCTGCGACAGATACGCAGTATTTT	CASSFGPATDTQYF
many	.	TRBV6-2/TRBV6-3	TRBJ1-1	TGTGCCAGCAGTTCCCACCGGGGGTCGAACACTGAAGCTTTCTTT	CASSSHRGSNTEAFF
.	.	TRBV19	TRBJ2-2	TGTGCCAGTAGTATTCGGGGGGCGTCCATATCCGGGGAGCTGTTTTTT	CASSIRGASISGELFF
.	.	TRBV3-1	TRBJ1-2	TGTGCCAGCAGCCAAGAGGGCAGGGATGGCTACACCTTC	CASSQEGRDGYTF
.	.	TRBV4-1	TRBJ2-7	TGCGCCAGCAGCCAAACTCAGGGCGGCCCCCCGTACTTC	CASSQTQGGPPYF
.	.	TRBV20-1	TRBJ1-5	TGCAGTGCCCGGAGAGCGGGCGCCAATCAGCCCCAGCATTTT	CSARRAGANQPQHF
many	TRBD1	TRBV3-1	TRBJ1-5	TGTGCCAGCAGCCAGTCCGACAGGGGCTTTGGACAGCCCCAGCATTTT	CASSQSDRGFGQPQHF
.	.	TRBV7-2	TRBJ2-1	TGTGCCAGCAGCGCACACAGCAATGAGCAGTTCTTC	CASSAHSNEQFF
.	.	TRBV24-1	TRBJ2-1	TGTGCCACCAGTGCCGAGGGGGGTCCAGATGAGCAGTTCTTC	CATSAEGGPDEQFF
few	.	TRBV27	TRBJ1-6	TGTGCCAGCAGAGAGTCTACCCCCGATTCACCCCTCCACTTT	CASRESTPDSPLHF